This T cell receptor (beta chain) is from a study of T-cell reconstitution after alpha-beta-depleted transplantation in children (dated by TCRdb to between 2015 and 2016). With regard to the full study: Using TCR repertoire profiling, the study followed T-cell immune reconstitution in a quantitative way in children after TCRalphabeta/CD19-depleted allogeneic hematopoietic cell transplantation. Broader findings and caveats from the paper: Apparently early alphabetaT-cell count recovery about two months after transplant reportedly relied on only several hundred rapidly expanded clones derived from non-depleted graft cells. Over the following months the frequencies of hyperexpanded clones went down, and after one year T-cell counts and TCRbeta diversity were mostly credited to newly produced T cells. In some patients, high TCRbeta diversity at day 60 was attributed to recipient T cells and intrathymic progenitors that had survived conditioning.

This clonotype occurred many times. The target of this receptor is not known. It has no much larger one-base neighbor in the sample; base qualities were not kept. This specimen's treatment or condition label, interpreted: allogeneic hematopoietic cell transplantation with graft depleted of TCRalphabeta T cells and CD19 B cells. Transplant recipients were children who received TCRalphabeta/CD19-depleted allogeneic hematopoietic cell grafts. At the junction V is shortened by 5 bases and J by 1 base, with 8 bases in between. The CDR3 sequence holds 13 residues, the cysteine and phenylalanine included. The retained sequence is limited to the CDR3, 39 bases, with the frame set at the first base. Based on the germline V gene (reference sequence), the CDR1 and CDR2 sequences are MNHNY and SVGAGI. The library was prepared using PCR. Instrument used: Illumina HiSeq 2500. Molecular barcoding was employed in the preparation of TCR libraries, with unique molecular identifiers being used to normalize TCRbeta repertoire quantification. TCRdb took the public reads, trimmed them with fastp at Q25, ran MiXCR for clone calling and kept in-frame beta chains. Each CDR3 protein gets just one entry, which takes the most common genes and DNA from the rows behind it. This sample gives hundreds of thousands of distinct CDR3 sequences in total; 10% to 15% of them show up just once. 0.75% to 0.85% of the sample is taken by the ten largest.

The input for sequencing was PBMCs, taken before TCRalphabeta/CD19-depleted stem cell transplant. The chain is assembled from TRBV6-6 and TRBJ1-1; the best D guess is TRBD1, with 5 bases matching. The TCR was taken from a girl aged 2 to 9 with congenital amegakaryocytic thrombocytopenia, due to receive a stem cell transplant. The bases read TGTGCCAGCAGTATTGGGACGAACACTGAAGCTTTCTTT. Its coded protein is CASSIGTNTEAFF.